The 15 T cell receptor beta chains below come from one sample, sequenced in a study of healthy donors' naive CD4 and CD8 T cells. Starting from around 500 ng of total RNA, TCR libraries were made with linear amplification. TCRdb reanalysed the reads using MiXCR and keeps one entry per CDR3 protein. The sample comprises 180,000 or so distinct CDR3 sequences, 74% of which are singletons, and approximately 2.5% rests with the top ten. Sequences were obtained from naive CD4+ and CD8+ T cells sorted from blood, pooled from several donors. The receptors shown here come from a pool of human donors in good health; the sample pools cells from several healthy donors.

The chain has TRBV19 and TRBJ2-5, with TRBD2 matching 10 bases. CDR3 length equals 15 residues. Germline V gene data show CDR1 as LNHDA and CDR2 as SQIVND (reference sequence). After removal of 5 bases from V and 5 bases from J, the junction contained 8 bases not matched to a gene. The CDR3 DNA follows: TGTGCCAGTAGTTCCCTAGCGGGAGTGTCGGAGACCCAGTACTTC. This translates into CASSSLAGVSETQYF.

A few counts support this clonotype. J is TRBJ2-1 and V is TRBV6-5; D may correspond to TRBD1 or TRBD2 (5 bases each). The length of the CDR3 is 14 residues. Germline V gene lookup returns CDR1 MNHEY and CDR2 SVGAGI. With 5 bases removed from V and 0 bases from J, the gap between germline ends came to 8 bases. The CDR3 is CASSEGSSYNEQFF. Written as DNA, the CDR3 is TGTGCCAGCAGTGAGGGGAGCTCCTACAATGAGCAGTTCTTC.

This chain joins TRBV6-1 and TRBJ2-5; possible D gene TRBD1, 6 bases. Germline V gene lookup returns CDR1 MNHNS and CDR2 SASEGT. With 0 bases removed from V and 1 base from J, the gap between germline ends came to 15 bases. The CDR3 has 17 residues. The CDR3 protein is CASSEALQGPFQETQYF. In DNA, the CDR3 is TGTGCCAGCAGTGAAGCGCTACAGGGACCGTTCCAAGAGACCCAGTACTTC.

The rearrangement links TRBV10-3 to TRBJ2-1; possible D gene TRBD2, 5 bases. The CDR3 is 14 amino acids. Trimming left V 10 bases short and J 6 bases short, with 19 bases between. Germline V gives CDR1 ENHRY, CDR2 SYGVKD. DNA of the CDR3: TGTGCCACCTTGGACTTTGGCGGAGGCAATGAGCAGTTCTTC. Its translation: CATLDFGGGNEQFF.

This chain links TRBV15 with TRBJ1-1; a weak D match, TRBD1 (6 bases). The CDR3 runs 14 residues. Germline assignment: CDR1 LNHNV and CDR2 YYDKDF (reference sequence). The germline V and J ends were trimmed by 0 bases and 3 bases, with 8 bases remaining between them. The CDR3 nucleotides read TGTGCCACCAGCAGAGACAGGGGTTACACTGAAGCTTTCTTT. Translated, it gives CATSRDRGYTEAFF.

The chain joins TRBV29-1 to TRBJ1-2; D gene ambiguous. Germline assignment: CDR1 SQVTM and CDR2 ANQGSEA. This CDR3 contains 11 residues. CDR3 loop: CSFVAPYGYTF. CDR3 DNA: TGCAGTTTCGTGGCGCCTTATGGCTACACCTTC.

This clonotype was seen just once. This chain connects TRBV29-1 to TRBJ2-7, with D perhaps TRBD2 (6 bases). V gave up 5 bases and J gave up 3 bases, with 14 bases separating them. CDR1 SQVTM and CDR2 ANQGSEA come from the germline V gene. The CDR3 is made up of 13 amino acids. CDR3 nucleotide sequence: TGCAGCGTTTGGGGAGGACGGAGCTACGAGCAGTACTTC. Translating it yields CSVWGGRSYEQYF.

This clonotype came up once. This chain uses TRBV6-2 or TRBV6-3 with TRBJ1-1; D not certain. The germline gives CDR1 MNHEY, CDR2 SVGEGT. This CDR3 has 14 amino acids. V shed 0 bases and J shed 4 bases, with 9 bases lying between them. The CDR3 sequence: CASSYSQGFTEAFF. The CDR3 nucleotides read TGTGCCAGCAGTTACTCGCAAGGGTTCACTGAAGCTTTCTTT.

The chain employs TRBV4-3 and TRBJ1-6; 7 bases align to TRBD1. Trimming took 5 bases from V and 7 from J; bases not matched to a gene: 5. The CDR3 sequence is 14 residues long. Germline V gene data show CDR1 as LGHNA and CDR2 as YSLEER. CDR3 in amino acids: CASSSTGYNSPLHF. The CDR3 nucleotides read TGCGCCAGCAGCTCGACAGGGTACAATTCACCCCTCCACTTT.

The chain joins TRBV29-1 to TRBJ2-7; no clear D. CDR3 size: 11 residues. From germline, CDR1 is SQVTM and CDR2 ANQGSEA. Trimming cost V 5 bases and J 7 bases, with 12 bases left between them. CDR3 region: CSVLIGGEQYF. The DNA for the CDR3 is TGCAGCGTTCTTATAGGCGGTGAGCAGTACTTC.

The rearrangement joins TRBV2 to TRBJ2-3; D ambiguous. The V gene lost 3 bases and the J gene lost 2 bases, with 9 bases spanning the gap. The germline gives CDR1 SNHLY, CDR2 FYNNEI. The CDR3 has 14 residues. CDR3 sequence (DNA): TGTGCCAGCAGTGACCTCGGGTCCACAGATACGCAGTATTTT. Protein product: CASSDLGSTDTQYF.

This chain joins TRBV30 and TRBJ2-1; 10 positions agree with TRBD2. CDR3 size: 13 residues. V lost 4 bases, J lost 7 bases, and 4 bases stayed unmatched. Germline assignment: CDR1 GTSNPN and CDR2 SVGIG (reference sequence). The CDR3: CAWIPGLANEQFF. CDR3 nucleotides: TGTGCCTGGATACCGGGACTAGCGAATGAGCAGTTCTTC.

The chain carries TRBV19 and TRBJ2-3, with D unresolved. Germline V CDR1 and CDR2: LNHDA, SQIVND (reference sequence). Trimming removed 7 bases from V and 2 bases from J, with 13 bases in between. The length of the CDR3 is 14 residues. The DNA of the CDR3 is TGTGCCAGTAAGTCCCGGAGTGTCACAGATACGCAGTATTTT. Translation: CASKSRSVTDTQYF.

The J gene is TRBJ1-3, the V gene TRBV29-1; a weak D match, TRBD1 (5 bases). The CDR3 contains 19 residues. Trimming took off 4 bases at V and 0 bases at J, with 25 bases between the two ends. Looked up from germline, CDR1 is SQVTM and CDR2 is ANQGSEA. The CDR3 coding sequence is TGCAGCGTTGCGATGAACAGGCGGATGGGCCCTTCCTCTGGAAACACCATATATTTT. Translation: CSVAMNRRMGPSSGNTIYF.

This rearrangement joins TRBV29-1 to TRBJ2-4, with 8 bases fitting TRBD1. The V segment lost 4 bases and the J segment 9 bases; nucleotides outside the gene matches: 5. The CDR3 runs 12 residues. Germline V lookup: CDR1 SQVTM, CDR2 ANQGSEA. The DNA for the CDR3 is TGCAGCGTTGCGGACAGGGTGTCCATTCAGTACTTC. Translating gives CSVADRVSIQYF.